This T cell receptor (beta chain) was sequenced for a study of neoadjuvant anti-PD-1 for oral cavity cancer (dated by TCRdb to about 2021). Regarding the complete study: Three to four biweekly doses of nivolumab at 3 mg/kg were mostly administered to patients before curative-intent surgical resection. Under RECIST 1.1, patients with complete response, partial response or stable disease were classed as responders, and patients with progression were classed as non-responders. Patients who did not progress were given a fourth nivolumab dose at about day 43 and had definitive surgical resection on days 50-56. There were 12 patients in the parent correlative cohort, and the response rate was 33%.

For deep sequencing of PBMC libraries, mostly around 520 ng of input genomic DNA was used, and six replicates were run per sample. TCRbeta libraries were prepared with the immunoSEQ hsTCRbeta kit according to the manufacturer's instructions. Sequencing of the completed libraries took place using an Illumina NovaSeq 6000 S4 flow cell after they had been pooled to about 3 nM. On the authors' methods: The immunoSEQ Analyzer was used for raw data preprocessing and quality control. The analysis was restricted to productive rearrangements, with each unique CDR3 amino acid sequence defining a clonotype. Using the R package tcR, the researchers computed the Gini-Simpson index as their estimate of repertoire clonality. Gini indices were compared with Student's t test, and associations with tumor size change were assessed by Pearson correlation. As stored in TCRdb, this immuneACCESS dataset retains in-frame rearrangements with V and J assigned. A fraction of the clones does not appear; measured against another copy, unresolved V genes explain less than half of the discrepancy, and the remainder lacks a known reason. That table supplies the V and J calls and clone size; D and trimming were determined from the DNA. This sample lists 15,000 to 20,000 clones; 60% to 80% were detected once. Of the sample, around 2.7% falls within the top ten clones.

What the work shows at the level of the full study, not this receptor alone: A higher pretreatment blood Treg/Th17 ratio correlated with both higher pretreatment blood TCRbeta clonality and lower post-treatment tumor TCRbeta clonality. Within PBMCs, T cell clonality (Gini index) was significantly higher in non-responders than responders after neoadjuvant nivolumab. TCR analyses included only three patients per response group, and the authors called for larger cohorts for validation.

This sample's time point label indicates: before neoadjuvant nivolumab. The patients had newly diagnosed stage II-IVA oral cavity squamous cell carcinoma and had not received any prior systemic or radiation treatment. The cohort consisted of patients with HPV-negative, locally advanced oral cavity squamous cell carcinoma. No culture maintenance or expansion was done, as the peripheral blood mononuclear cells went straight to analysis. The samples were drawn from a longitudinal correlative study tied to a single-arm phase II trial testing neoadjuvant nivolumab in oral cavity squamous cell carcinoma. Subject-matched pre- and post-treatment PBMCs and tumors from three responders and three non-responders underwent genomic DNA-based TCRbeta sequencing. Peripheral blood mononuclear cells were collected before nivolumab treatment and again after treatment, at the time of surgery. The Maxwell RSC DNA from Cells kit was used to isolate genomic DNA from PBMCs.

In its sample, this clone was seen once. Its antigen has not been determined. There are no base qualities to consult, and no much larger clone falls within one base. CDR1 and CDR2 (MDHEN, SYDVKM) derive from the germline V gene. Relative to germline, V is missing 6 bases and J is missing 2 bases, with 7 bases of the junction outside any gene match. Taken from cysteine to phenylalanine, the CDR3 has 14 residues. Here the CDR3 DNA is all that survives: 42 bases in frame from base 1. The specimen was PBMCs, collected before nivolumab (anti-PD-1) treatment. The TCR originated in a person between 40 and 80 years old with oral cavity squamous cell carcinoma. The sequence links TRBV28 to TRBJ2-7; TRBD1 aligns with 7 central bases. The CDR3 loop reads CASSRATGTYEQYF. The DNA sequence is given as TGTGCCAGCAGCCGAGCGACAGGGACCTACGAGCAGTACTTC. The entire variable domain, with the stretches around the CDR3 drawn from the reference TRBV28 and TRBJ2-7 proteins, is DVKVTQSSRYLVKRTGEKVFLECVQDMDHENMFWYRQDPGLGLRLIYFSYDVKMKEKGDIPEGYSVSREKKERFSLILESASTNQTSMYLCASSRATGTYEQYFGPGTRLTVT.